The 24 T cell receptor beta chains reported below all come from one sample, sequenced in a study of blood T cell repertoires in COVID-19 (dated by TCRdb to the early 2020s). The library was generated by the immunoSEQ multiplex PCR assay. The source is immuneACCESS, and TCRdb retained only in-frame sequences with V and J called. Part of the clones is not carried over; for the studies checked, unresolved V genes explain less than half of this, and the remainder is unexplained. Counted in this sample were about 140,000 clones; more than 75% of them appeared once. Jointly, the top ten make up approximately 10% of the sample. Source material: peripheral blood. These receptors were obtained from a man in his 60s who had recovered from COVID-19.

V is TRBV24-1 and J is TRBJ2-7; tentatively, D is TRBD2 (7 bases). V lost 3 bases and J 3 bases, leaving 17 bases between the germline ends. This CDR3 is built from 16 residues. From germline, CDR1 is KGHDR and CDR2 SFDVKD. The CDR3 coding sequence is TGTGCCACCAGTGATAGGGGCCGGGGGGCCCGCTACGAGCAGTACTTC. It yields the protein CATSDRGRGARYEQYF.

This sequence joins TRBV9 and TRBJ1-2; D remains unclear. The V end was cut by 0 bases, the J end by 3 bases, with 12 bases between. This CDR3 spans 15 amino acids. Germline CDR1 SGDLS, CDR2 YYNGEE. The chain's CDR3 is CASSVAHGRDYGYTF. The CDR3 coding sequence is TGTGCCAGCAGCGTAGCGCACGGTCGAGACTATGGCTACACCTTC.

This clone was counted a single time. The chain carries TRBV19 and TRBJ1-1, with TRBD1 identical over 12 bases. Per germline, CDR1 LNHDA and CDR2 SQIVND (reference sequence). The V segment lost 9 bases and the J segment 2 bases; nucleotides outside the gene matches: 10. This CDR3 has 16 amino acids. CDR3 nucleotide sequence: TGTGCCAGCGGACCCGGGACAGGGGGCCTCAACACTGAAGCTTTCTTT. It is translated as CASGPGTGGLNTEAFF.

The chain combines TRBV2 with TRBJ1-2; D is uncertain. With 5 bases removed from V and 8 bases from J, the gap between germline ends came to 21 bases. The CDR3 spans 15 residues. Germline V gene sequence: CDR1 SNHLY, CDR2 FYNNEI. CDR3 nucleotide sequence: TGTGCCAGCAGTCCTCGGGAGGAGGGAAGGAGGGGCTACACCTTC. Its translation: CASSPREEGRRGYTF.

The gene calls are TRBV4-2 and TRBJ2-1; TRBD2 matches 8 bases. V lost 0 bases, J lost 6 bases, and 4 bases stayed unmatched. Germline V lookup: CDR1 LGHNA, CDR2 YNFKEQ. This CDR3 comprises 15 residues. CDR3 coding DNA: TGTGCCAGCAGCCAAGAAGTGGGACTAGGCAATGAGCAGTTCTTC. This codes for CASSQEVGLGNEQFF.

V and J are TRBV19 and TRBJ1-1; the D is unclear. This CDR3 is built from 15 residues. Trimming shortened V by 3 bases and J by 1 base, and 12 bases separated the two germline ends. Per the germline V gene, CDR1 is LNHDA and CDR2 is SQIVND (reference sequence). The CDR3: CASSISLRGNTEAFF. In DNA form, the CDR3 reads TGTGCCAGTAGTATTTCCCTCCGGGGGAACACTGAAGCTTTCTTT.

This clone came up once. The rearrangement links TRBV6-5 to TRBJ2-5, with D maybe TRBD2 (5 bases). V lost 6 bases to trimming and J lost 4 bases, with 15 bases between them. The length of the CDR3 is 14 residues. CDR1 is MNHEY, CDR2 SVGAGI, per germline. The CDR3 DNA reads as TGTGCCAGCAGACTCCCGGGGAGCGGAGAGACCCAGTACTTC. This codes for CASRLPGSGETQYF.

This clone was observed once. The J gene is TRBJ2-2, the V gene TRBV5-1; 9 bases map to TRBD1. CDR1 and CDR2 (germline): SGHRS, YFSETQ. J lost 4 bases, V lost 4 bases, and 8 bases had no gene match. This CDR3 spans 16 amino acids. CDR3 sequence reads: CASSGTGGASTGELFF. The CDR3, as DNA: TGCGCCAGCAGCGGTACAGGGGGCGCAAGCACCGGGGAGCTGTTTTTT.

CDR3 nucleotide sequence: TGTGCCTGGACACAGGGGGAGGGGTCCCAGTACTTC. It codes for CAWTQGEGSQYF. V usage is TRBV30 and J usage is TRBJ2-5, with a tentative D call TRBD1 (8 bases). This CDR3 region has 12 residues. The germline CDR1 and CDR2 sequences are GTSNPN and SVGIG (reference sequence). The ends were cut back, 4 bases at V and 9 bases at J, with 15 bases in the middle.

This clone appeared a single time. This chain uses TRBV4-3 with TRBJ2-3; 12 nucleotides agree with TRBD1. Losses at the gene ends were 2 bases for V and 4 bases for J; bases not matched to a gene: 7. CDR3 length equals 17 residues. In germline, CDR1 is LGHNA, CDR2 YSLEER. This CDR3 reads CASSQRPRDRGPDTQYF. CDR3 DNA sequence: TGCGCCAGCAGCCAACGCCCCCGGGACAGGGGGCCAGATACGCAGTATTTT.

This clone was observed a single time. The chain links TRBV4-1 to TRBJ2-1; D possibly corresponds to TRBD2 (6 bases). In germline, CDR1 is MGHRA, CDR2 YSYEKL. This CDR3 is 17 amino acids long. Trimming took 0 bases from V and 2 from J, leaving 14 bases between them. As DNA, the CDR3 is TGCGCCAGCAGCCAAGATGCCCGACTAGGAACCTACAATGAGCAGTTCTTC. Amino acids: CASSQDARLGTYNEQFF.

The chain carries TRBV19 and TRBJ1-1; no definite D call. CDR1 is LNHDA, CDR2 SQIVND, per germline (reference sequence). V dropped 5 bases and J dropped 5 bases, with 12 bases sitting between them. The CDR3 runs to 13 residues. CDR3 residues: CASSFTRTTEAFF. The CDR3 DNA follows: TGTGCCAGTAGTTTTACACGGACTACTGAAGCTTTCTTT.

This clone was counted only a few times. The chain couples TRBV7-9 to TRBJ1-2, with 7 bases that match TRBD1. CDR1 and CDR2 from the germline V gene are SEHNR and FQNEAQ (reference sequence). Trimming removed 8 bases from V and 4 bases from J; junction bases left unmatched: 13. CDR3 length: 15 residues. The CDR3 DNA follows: TGTGCCAGCGGGACCTCCGGGACAGCATTCTATGGCTACACCTTC. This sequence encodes CASGTSGTAFYGYTF.

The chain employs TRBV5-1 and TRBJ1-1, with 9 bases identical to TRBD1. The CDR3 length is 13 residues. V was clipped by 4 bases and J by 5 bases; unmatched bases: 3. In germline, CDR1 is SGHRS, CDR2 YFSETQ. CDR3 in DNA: TGCGCCAGCAGCCTTGACAGGGGGACTGAAGCTTTCTTT. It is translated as CASSLDRGTEAFF.

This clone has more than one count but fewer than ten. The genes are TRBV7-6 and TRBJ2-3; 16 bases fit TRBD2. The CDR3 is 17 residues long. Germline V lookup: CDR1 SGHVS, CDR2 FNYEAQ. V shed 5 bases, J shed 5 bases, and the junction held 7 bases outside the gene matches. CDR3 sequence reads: CASSRTGLAGGGDTQYF. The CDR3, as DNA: TGTGCCAGCAGCCGCACGGGACTAGCGGGAGGGGGAGATACGCAGTATTTT. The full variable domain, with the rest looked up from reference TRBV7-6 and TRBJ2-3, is GAGVSQSPRYKVTKRGQDVALRCDPISGHVSLYWYRQALGQGPEFLTYFNYEAQQDKSGLPNDRFSAERPEGSISTLTIQRTEQRDSAMYRCASSRTGLAGGGDTQYFGPGTRLTVL.

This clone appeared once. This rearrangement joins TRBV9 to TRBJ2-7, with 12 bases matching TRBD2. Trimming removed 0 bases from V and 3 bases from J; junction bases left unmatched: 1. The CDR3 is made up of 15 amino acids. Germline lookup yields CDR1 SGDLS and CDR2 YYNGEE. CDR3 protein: CASSVGTSGIYEQYF. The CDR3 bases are TGTGCCAGCAGCGTAGGGACTAGCGGGATCTACGAGCAGTACTTC.

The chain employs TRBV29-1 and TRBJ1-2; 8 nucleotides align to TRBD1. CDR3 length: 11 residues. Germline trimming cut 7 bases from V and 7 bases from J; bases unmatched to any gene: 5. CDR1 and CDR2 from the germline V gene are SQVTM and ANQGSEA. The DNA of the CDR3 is TGCAGCGCCCGGACAGGGTCTGGCTACACCTTC. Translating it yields CSARTGSGYTF.

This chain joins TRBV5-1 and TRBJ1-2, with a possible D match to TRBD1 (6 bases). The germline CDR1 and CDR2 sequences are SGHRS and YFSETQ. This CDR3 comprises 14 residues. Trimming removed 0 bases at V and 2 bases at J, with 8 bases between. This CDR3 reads CASSLADRNYGYTF. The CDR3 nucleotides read TGCGCCAGCAGCTTGGCAGACAGGAACTATGGCTACACCTTC.

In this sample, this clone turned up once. CDR3 coding DNA: TGTGCCAGCAGCCCACTAGCGGGGGGATACCTTCGGCAAGAGACCCAGTACTTC. Protein sequence: CASSPLAGGYLRQETQYF. The V gene is TRBV9, the J gene TRBJ2-5; 12 nucleotides match TRBD2. Germline loops: CDR1 SGDLS, CDR2 YYNGEE. CDR3 length: 18 amino acids. V lost 4 bases, J lost 2 bases, and 12 bases stayed unmatched.

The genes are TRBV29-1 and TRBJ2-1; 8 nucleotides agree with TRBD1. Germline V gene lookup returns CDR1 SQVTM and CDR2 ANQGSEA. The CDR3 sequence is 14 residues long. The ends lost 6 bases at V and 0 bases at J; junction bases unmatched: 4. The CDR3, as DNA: TGCAGCGTAGGACAGGGAGGCTCCTACAATGAGCAGTTCTTC. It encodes CSVGQGGSYNEQFF.

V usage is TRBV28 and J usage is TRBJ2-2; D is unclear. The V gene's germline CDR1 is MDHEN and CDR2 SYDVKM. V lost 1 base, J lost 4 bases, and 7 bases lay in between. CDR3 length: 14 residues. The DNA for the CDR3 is TGTGCCAGCAGTTTATTAATCTCCACCGGGGAGCTGTTTTTT. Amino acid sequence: CASSLLISTGELFF.

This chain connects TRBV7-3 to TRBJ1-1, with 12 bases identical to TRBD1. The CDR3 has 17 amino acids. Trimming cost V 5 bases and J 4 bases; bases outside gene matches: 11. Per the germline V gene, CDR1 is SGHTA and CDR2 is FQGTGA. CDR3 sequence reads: CASSLTGTGGAPTEAFF. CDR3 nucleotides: TGTGCCAGCAGCCTCACCGGGACAGGGGGCGCCCCCACTGAAGCTTTCTTT.

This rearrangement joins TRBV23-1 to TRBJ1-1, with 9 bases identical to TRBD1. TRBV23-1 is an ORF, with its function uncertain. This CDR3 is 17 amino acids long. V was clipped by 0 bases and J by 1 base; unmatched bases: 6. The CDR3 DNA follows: TGCGCCAGCAGTCAATCGCGGACAGGGGCGGGGAACACTGAAGCTTTCTTT. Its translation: CASSQSRTGAGNTEAFF.

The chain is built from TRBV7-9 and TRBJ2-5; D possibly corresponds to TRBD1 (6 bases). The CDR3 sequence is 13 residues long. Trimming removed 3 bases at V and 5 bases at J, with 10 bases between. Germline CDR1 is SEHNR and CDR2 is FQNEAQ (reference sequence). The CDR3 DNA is TGTGCCAGCAGCTTCCAGGGGCCCGAGACCCAGTACTTC. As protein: CASSFQGPETQYF.